One sample yielded the 8 T cell receptor beta chains listed below, sequenced in a study of cytomegalovirus exposure and HLA in healthy donors. PCR amplification relied on 60 Vbeta primers (plus 13 Jbeta primers). Libraries were prepared by immunoSEQ multiplex PCR; TCRdb keeps only in-frame clonotypes and omits some of them. The table records some 210,000 clones, 80% to 90% of them present only once. Sequencing input: PBMCs. All receptors come from a man aged 25 to 40 in good health and CMV-seronegative.

The chain has TRBV10-3 and TRBJ1-2; D remains unclear. Germline V gives CDR1 ENHRY, CDR2 SYGVKD. This CDR3 has 15 amino acids. Trimming cost V 1 base and J 3 bases, with 12 bases left between them. The CDR3 DNA is TGTGCCATCAGTGAGTTGGGCAGGCGGGACTATGGCTACACCTTC. Translated: CAISELGRRDYGYTF.

The chain combines TRBV6-5 with TRBJ2-5, with D tentatively TRBD1 (6 bases). V was pared by 6 bases and J by 7 bases, with 9 bases between. The germline gives CDR1 MNHEY, CDR2 SVGAGI. There are 11 residues in the CDR3. CDR3 nucleotide sequence: TGTGCCAGCAGCAGAGGGGGGACCCAGTACTTC. Encoded protein: CASSRGGTQYF.

V usage is TRBV28 and J usage is TRBJ2-5, with D uncertain. The CDR3 runs 12 residues. Germline V gives CDR1 MDHEN, CDR2 SYDVKM. Trimming shortened V by 5 bases and J by 2 bases, and 6 bases separated the two germline ends. The chain's CDR3 is CASSDTQETQYF. The CDR3 DNA is TGTGCCAGCAGTGACACGCAAGAGACCCAGTACTTC.

CDR3 region: CASSPAGGSSGYTF. Written as DNA, the CDR3 is TGTGCCAGCAGTCCGGCCGGAGGGTCAAGTGGCTACACCTTC. V gene TRBV6-5 combines with J gene TRBJ1-2; no firm D call. The germline V gene has CDR1 MNHEY and CDR2 SVGAGI. The CDR3 is 14 residues long. Trimming removed 5 bases from V and 7 bases from J, with 17 bases in between.

J is TRBJ2-3 and V is TRBV5-1, with D perhaps matching TRBD2 (6 bases). V lost 0 bases and J lost 7, with 18 bases in between. This CDR3 comprises 16 residues. Germline CDR1 is SGHRS and CDR2 is YFSETQ. The CDR3 sequence is CASSLGPTEGPHTQYF. The CDR3 DNA reads TGCGCCAGCAGCTTGGGACCGACGGAGGGCCCCCATACGCAGTATTTT. Using reference TRBV5-1 and TRBJ2-3 for the parts outside the CDR3, the full variable domain is KAGVTQTPRYLIKTRGQQVTLSCSPISGHRSVSWYQQTPGQGLQFLFEYFSETQRNKGNFPGRFSGRQFSNSRSEMNVSTLELGDSALYLCASSLGPTEGPHTQYFGPGTRLTVL.

V usage is TRBV5-8 and J usage is TRBJ2-2, with a possible D match to TRBD2 (6 bases). Germline values: CDR1 SGHTS, CDR2 YDEGEE. This CDR3 is 18 amino acids long. V dropped 1 base and J dropped 6 bases, with 22 bases sitting between them. The CDR3 is CASSLMVVAGRYAGELFF. The CDR3 region has the DNA TGTGCCAGCAGCTTGATGGTTGTTGCGGGACGTTATGCCGGGGAGCTGTTTTTT.

This chain links TRBV27 with TRBJ2-1, with D tentatively TRBD2 (5 bases). V was pared by 3 bases and J by 3 bases, with 12 bases between. CDR3 length equals 15 residues. The V gene's germline CDR1 is MNHEY and CDR2 SMNVEV (reference sequence). The CDR3 region is CASSFTGINYNEQFF. The CDR3 nucleotides are TGTGCCAGCAGTTTCACCGGGATTAACTACAATGAGCAGTTCTTC.

A note on this clone: Sequence at one end of the junction differs from germline and may be a read error. The rearrangement uses TRBV7-9 and TRBJ2-3; D perhaps matches TRBD2 (5 bases). The CDR3 has 16 residues. Germline-derived CDR1 and CDR2 are SEHNR and FQNEAQ (reference sequence). CDR3 nucleotides: TGTTCCAGCAGTCCGGATCGCAGCGCCGGGGCAGATACGCAGTATTTT. This codes for CSSSPDRSAGADTQYF.